The following is a T cell receptor (beta chain) sequence with its context. Its specificity is not known. The time point denotes: week 23, last vaccination. Topical imiquimod accompanied each vaccine dose, which consisted of 300 ug of mutant IDH1 20-mer peptide. This record belongs to a study of a mutant IDH1 vaccine in newly diagnosed glioma. In the study overall: Across weeks 1, 3, 5, 7, 11, 15, 19 and 23, patients received a vaccination each time, eight in all.

Profiling relied on immunoSEQ multiplex PCR, and the TCRdb table lists in-frame clones only, not all of them. The repertoire has roughly 43,000 clones, less than 85% of them found once; the top ten carry 2.4%. Germline CDR1 is SGHVS and CDR2 is FQNEAQ. CDR3 size: 13 residues. J gave up 5 bases and V 1 base, and 2 bases lay outside the gene matches. The chain is built from TRBV7-8 and TRBJ2-7; 7 bases align to TRBD2. This material consisted of PBMCs, taken from a glioma patient whose treatment included an IDH1 peptide vaccine. The source is a woman between 18 and 29 years old with glioma. Some clones in this sample may be carry-over from other donors' samples. For the CDR3, the DNA is TGTGCCAGCAGCTTAGACGGGGGGAACGAGCAGTACTTC. This codes for CASSLDGGNEQYF. Filled out from reference TRBV7-8 and TRBJ2-7, the complete variable domain reads GAGVSQSPRYKVAKRGQDVALRCDPISGHVSLFWYQQALGQGPEFLTYFQNEAQLDKSGLPSDRFFAERPEGSVSTLKIQRTQQEDSAVYLCASSLDGGNEQYFGPGTRLTVT.